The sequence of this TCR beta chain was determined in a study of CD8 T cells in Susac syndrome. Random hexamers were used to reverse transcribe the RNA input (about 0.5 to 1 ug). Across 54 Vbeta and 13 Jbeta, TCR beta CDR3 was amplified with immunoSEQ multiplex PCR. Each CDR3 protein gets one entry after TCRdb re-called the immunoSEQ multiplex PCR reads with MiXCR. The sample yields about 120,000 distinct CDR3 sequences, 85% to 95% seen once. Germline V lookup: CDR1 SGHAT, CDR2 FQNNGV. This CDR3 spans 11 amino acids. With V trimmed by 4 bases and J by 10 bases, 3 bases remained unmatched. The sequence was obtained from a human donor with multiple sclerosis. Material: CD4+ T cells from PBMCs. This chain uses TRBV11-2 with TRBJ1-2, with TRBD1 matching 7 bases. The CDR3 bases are TGTGCCAGCAGCTCGGGACAGACCTACACCTTC. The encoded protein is CASSSGQTYTF.